This T cell receptor (beta chain) was profiled in a study of T cells after posttransplantation cyclophosphamide listed by TCRdb under 2016. Study-level background: The study tracked T cell repertoire reconstitution by TRB sequencing after myeloablative bone marrow transplantation using posttransplantation cyclophosphamide as GVHD prophylaxis. Public TRB sequences were checked against a database of over 3,000 sequences associated with responses to pathogens, tumor antigens, self-antigens and alloantigens. TRB sequencing was also done on up to 3 additional blood samples from 2 to 5.2 years after transplant in 3 patients, and on pretransplant blood from a handful of patients. Antigen receptor sequencing was done on samples from 35 PTCy-treated patients and from more than 15 related bone marrow donors of those patients. Blood from every one of the approximately 33 PTCy patients who had 1-year posttransplant specimens underwent TRB sequencing. Because TRA and TRB clonality correlated tightly in under 10 samples, later TCR analyses were limited to TRB. Results and caveats for the whole study, not just this receptor: The TRB repertoires of T cells infiltrating skin or the GI tract showed only limited overlap with the TRB repertoires found in blood. Across the 45 to 55 patients, TRB clonality was highly associated with recipient CMV seropositivity and CMV reactivation, and diversity with PTCy was similar to that in the CNI/methotrexate controls. At 1-2 months, donor-recipient similarity was low but rose over the first year, and the later blood repertoires were often dominated by donor CD8+ memory clones.

Measured from the cysteine to the phenylalanine, the CDR3 is 17 residues long. The DNA shown is the 51-base CDR3, in frame from base 1. From the germline V gene, CDR1 is SNHLY and CDR2 is FYNNEI. V is pruned by 5 bases and J by 6 bases, leaving 19 bases of the junction without a gene match. According to the study, the label for this sample's treatment or condition signals: high-dose cyclophosphamide on days +3 and +4 as single-agent GVHD prophylaxis. Busulfan and fludarabine conditioning, a related or unrelated marrow graft, and cyclophosphamide on days +3 and +4 were given to PTCy patients. The PTCy-treated patients were enrolled in a prospective multi-institutional clinical trial. Mononuclear cells from peripheral blood and bone marrow were separated by Ficoll-Hypaque density centrifugation and then cryopreserved. CD4+ and CD8+ T cells, including naive and memory subsets, were sorted by FACS using a FACSAria II.

Genomic DNA was the input for TRB sequencing, which was run either with the immunoSEQ assay at survey resolution or with the hsTCRB kit. The study's own analysis went as follows. The immunoSEQ software handled initial read processing, and the LymphoSeq R package was used for repertoire analyses. Clonality was calculated as 1 minus normalized Shannon entropy, and the Gini coefficient was also calculated for each TRB dataset. To infer phenotypes in unsorted samples, TRB sequences from sorted subsets of the recipient or donor were mapped onto the unsorted samples of the same recipient. Here the immuneACCESS table is served through TCRdb, limited to in-frame sequences with V and J called. Missing clones are a known gap in these copies; in checked studies unresolved V genes cover under half, and the rest lacks a known reason. The DNA gave D and trimming, while V, J and clone size come from that table. This sample comprises fewer than 2,000 clones, around four fifths of them detected only once. 8% to 13% of the sample goes to the ten largest clones.

This clone showed up just a few times. Its antigen specificity is not known. Qualities for individual bases were not recorded, and no much larger clone is one base off. The source was CD4+ T cells sorted from PBMCs, collected about 220 days after allogeneic stem cell transplant with posttransplant cyclophosphamide. The chain links TRBV2 with TRBJ2-7; 7 bases in the junction line up with TRBD2. The sequence derives from a female patient between 55 and 75 years old who received an allogeneic stem cell transplant from an unrelated donor, was CMV-positive, and had acute GVHD only. Some T cells may derive from the graft donor when a transplant has been performed. The CDR3 is CASSNSLAGARSREQYF. At the DNA level, the sequence is TGTGCCAGCAGTAACTCTCTGGCGGGAGCTCGTTCGCGCGAGCAGTACTTC.